The clone carrying this TCR beta chain was found a few times. The antigen is unknown. This specimen belongs to a study of T cells in Graves' hyperthyroidism and ophthalmopathy. Researchers took RNA transcripts and amplified the TCR beta CDR3 regions from them. With the HTBI primer set, the TCR CDR3 went through a first round of RT-PCR. Via MiXCR, TCRdb re-called the multiplex PCR reads, giving one row per CDR3 protein. Altogether about 500,000 distinct CDR3 sequences are present, about a sixth being singletons, with the ten largest covering approximately 18%. General study results and limits: Blood also showed most of the thyroid clonotypes that were expanded above 0.001. In the analysis, a 13 V-J model separated ophthalmopathy from stable hyperthyroidism.

Germline-derived CDR1 and CDR2 are MGHDK and SYGVNS. V dropped 4 bases and J dropped 0 bases, with 7 bases sitting between them. This CDR3 region has 15 residues. Diagnoses were made from clinical symptoms, serum measures (thyroxine and TRAb), thyroid ultrasound and orbital computed tomography. The sequence came from a woman between 18 and 29 years old with Graves' hyperthyroidism. Sequenced input: blood. The chain has TRBV25-1 and TRBJ2-6, with D unclear. The CDR3 coding sequence is TGTGCCAGCAGTGCACCCAGCTCTGGGGCCAACGTCCTGACTTTC. Its protein product is CASSAPSSGANVLTF.